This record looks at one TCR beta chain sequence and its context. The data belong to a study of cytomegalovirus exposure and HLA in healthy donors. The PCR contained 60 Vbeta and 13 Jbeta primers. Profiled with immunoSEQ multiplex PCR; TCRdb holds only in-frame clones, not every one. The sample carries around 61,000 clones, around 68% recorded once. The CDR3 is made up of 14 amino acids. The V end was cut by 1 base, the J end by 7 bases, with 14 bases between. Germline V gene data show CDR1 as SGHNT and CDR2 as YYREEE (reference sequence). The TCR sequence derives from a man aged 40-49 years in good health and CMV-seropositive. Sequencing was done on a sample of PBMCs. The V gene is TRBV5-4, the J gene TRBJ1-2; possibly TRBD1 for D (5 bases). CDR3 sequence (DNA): TGTGCCAGCAGCTTGAACCAGGGTATCGCTGGCTACACCTTC. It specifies CASSLNQGIAGYTF.